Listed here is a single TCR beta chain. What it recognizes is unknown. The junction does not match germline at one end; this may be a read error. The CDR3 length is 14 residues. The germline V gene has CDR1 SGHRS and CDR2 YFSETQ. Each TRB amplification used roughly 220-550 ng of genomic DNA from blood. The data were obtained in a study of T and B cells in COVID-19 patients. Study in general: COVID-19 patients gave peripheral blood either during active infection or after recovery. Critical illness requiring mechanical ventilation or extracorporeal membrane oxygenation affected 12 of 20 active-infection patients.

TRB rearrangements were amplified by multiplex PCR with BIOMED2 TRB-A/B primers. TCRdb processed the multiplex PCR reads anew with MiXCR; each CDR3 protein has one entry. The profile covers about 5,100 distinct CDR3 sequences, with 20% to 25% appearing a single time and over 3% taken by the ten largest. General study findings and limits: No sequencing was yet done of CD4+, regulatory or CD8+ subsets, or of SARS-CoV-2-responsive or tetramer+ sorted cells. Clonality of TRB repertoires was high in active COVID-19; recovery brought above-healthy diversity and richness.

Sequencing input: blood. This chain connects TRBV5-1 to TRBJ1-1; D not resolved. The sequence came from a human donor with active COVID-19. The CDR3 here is CASSQAKANTVAFF. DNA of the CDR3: TGCGCCAGCAGCCAAGCGAAGGCGAACACTGTAGCTTTCTTT.